The 6 T cell receptor beta chains listed next were all sequenced from one sample in a study of T cells in localized non-small cell lung cancer. The table came from immunoSEQ multiplex PCR; TCRdb's copy has only in-frame clones and leaves some out. The sample includes approximately 10,000 clones, over 90% of them seen just once. Sequenced here: peripheral blood, sampled before any cancer treatment. Receptors were obtained from a male donor at least 60 years old with stage III lung adenocarcinoma.

This chain joins TRBV2 and TRBJ1-2; 7 nucleotides align to TRBD1. The ends lost 1 base at V and 4 bases at J; junction bases unmatched: 3. The V gene's germline CDR1 is SNHLY and CDR2 FYNNEI. CDR3 size: 14 residues. CDR3 sequence reads: CASSEVGDSYGYTF. The CDR3 coding sequence is TGTGCCAGCAGTGAAGTGGGGGACAGCTATGGCTACACCTTC.

The chain is built from TRBV5-1 and TRBJ2-7; 10 nucleotides align to TRBD2. This CDR3 region has 15 residues. Trimming removed 3 bases from V and 1 base from J; junction bases left unmatched: 4. Germline V gene lookup returns CDR1 SGHRS and CDR2 YFSETQ. The CDR3 nucleotides read TGCGCCAGCAGCTCGAGACTAGCGGGTTCCTACGAGCAGTACTTC. It is translated as CASSSRLAGSYEQYF.

This chain connects TRBV2 to TRBJ2-5; possibly TRBD1 or TRBD2 for D (5 bases each). Trimming took 3 bases from V and 7 from J, leaving 18 bases between them. Germline CDR1 and CDR2: SNHLY and FYNNEI. This CDR3 has 15 residues. The CDR3 coding sequence is TGTGCCAGCAGTGATCGAGGGGCGAGAGCCGGGACCCAGTACTTC. It encodes CASSDRGARAGTQYF. The whole variable domain, filled in from reference TRBV2 and TRBJ2-5, reads EPEVTQTPSHQVTQMGQEVILRCVPISNHLYFYWYRQILGQKVEFLVSFYNNEISEKSEIFDDQFSVERPDGSNFTLKIRSTKLEDSAMYFCASSDRGARAGTQYFGPGTRLLVL.

The CDR3 DNA reads as TGTGCCACCAGGTCCAGCTCTGGCTCCTACGAGCAGTACTTC. Amino acids: CATRSSSGSYEQYF. The chain has TRBV15 and TRBJ2-7; D is undetermined. The CDR3 contains 14 residues. Germline CDR1 reads LNHNV; CDR2 reads YYDKDF (reference sequence). Trimming left V 6 bases short and J 0 bases short, with 12 bases between.

The rearrangement uses TRBV13 and TRBJ2-7; 10 bases map to TRBD2. The CDR3 runs 14 residues. Germline-derived CDR1 and CDR2 are PRHDT and FYEKMQ (reference sequence). Trimming removed 4 bases from V and 6 bases from J; junction bases left unmatched: 6. The CDR3 region is CASSSSGRAFEQYF. For the CDR3, the DNA is TGTGCCAGCAGCTCGAGCGGGAGGGCCTTCGAGCAGTACTTC.

V usage is TRBV30 and J usage is TRBJ1-2; D remains unclear. Trimming stripped 0 bases from V and 8 bases from J, with 13 bases between. The germline V gene has CDR1 GTSNPN and CDR2 SVGIG (reference sequence). The CDR3 length is 13 residues. The CDR3 region has the DNA TGTGCCTGGAGTGTCTGGCTTGGCGACGGCTACACCTTC. Its protein is CAWSVWLGDGYTF.